This note documents a single T cell receptor beta chain sequence. Its antigen is unknown. The CDR3 spans 17 residues. V lost 1 base and J 4 bases, leaving 19 bases between the germline ends. Germline loops: CDR1 MGHRA, CDR2 YSYEKL. With 60 Vbeta and 13 Jbeta primers, the PCR was carried out. Assay: immunoSEQ multiplex PCR; the TCRdb copy retains only in-frame clones and omits some. The data hold roughly 120,000 clones, with approximately 79% observed a single time. This sample is drawn from a study of cytomegalovirus exposure and HLA in healthy donors. Overall study results and limits: It was taken for granted in presence/absence analyses that sequencing depth across donors was roughly uniform. For most TCR beta V segments, an earlier analysis put the productive rate at about 87% or about 30% of the time. There were 164 TCR beta chains listed as cytomegalovirus-associated. Analyzed later, most CMV-associated TCR beta chains appeared HLA-restricted.

This TCR was recovered from a man between 50 and 59 years old in good health and CMV-seropositive. This chain joins TRBV4-1 and TRBJ2-5; perhaps TRBD2 as D (5 bases). The sample was PBMCs. CDR3 loop: CASSQGVVATVGETQYF. CDR3 coding DNA: TGCGCCAGCAGCCAAGGGGTCGTAGCGACCGTGGGAGAGACCCAGTACTTC.